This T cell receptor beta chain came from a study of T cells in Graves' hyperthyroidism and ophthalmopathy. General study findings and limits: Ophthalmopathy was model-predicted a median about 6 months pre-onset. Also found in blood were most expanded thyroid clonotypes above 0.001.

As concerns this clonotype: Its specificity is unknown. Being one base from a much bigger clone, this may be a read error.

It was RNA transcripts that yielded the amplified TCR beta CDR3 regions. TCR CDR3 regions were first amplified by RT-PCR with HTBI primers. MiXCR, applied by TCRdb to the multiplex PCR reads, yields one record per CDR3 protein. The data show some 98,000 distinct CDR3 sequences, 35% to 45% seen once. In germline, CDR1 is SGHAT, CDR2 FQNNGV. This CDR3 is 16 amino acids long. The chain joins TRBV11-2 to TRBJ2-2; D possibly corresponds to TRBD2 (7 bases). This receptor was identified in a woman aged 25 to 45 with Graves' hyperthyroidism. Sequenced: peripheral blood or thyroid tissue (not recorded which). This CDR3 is CASPDVGGANTGELLF. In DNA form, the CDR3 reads TGTGCCAGTCCGGATGTTGGGGGGGCAAACACCGGGGAGCTGCTTTTT.